This T cell receptor (beta chain) was observed in a study of immune cell composition in non-small cell lung cancer. Using immunoSEQ multiplex PCR, the repertoire was profiled, and TCRdb retains in-frame clones only, with some absent. The profile shows several thousand clones, 76% of them singletons. The CDR3 is 15 residues long. Per the germline V gene, CDR1 is LNHDA and CDR2 is SQIVND (reference sequence). V was shortened by 3 bases and J by 4 bases, with 15 bases between the two germline ends. The sequence derives from a human donor with non-small cell lung cancer. What was sequenced was lung tumor tissue. This chain uses TRBV19 with TRBJ1-2, with D perhaps TRBD1 (5 bases). The CDR3 DNA reads as TGTGCCAGTAGTATCGATGGGACCGGGTTCTATGGCTACACCTTC. This gives the protein CASSIDGTGFYGYTF. Drawing the rest from reference TRBV19 and TRBJ1-2, the complete variable domain is DGGITQSPKYLFRKEGQNVTLSCEQNLNHDAMYWYRQDPGQGLRLIYYSQIVNDFQKGDIAEGYSVSREKKESFPLTVTSAQKNPTAFYLCASSIDGTGFYGYTFGSGTRLTVV.